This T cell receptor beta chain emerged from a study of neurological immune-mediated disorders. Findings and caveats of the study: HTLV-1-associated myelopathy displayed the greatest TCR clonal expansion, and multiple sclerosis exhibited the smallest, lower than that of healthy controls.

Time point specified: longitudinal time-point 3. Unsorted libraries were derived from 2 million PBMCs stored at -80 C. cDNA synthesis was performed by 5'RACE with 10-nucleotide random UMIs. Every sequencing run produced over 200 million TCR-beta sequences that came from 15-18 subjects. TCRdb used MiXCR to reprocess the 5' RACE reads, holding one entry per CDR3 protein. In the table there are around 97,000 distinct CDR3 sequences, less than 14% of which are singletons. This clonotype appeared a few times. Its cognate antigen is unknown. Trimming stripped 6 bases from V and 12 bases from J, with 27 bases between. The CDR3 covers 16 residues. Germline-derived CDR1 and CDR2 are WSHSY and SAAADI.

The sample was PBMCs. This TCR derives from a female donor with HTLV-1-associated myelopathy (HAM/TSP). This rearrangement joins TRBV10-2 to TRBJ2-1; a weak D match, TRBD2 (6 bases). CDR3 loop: CASRPVPTSVVFGQFF. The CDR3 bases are TGCGCCAGCAGACCCGTACCGACTAGTGTCGTGTTCGGGCAGTTCTTC.